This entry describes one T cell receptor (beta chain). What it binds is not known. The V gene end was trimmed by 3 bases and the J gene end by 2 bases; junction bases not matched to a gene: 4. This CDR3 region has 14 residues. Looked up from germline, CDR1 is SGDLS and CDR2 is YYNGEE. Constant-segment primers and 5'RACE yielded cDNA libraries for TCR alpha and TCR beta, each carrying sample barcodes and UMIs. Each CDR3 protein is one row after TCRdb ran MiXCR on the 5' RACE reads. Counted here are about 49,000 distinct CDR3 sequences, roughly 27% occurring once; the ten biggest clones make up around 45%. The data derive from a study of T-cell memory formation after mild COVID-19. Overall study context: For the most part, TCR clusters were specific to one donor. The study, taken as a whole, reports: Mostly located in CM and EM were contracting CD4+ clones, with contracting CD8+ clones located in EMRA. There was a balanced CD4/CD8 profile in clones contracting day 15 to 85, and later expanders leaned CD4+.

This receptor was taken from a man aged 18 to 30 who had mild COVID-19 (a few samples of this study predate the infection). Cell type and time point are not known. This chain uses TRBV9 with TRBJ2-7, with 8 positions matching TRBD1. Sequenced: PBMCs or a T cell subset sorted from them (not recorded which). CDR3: CASSDGQGTYEQYF. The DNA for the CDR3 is TGTGCCAGCAGCGACGGACAGGGAACCTACGAGCAGTACTTC.